A single sample gave rise to the 31 T cell receptor beta chains below, sequenced in a study of PD-1 blockade in mismatch repair-deficient tumors. Measured with immunoSEQ multiplex PCR; TCRdb has only the in-frame clones, and not every one. This table holds approximately 79,000 clones, roughly 80% found once. Sample: peripheral blood, taken 44 weeks after starting pembrolizumab. The receptors come from an adult with mismatch repair-deficient cancer.

To note about this clone: Other DNA variants within this sample encode the same CDR3. The rearrangement uses TRBV7-2 and TRBJ2-5; D is possibly TRBD2 (6 bases). In germline, CDR1 is SGHTA, CDR2 FQGNSA. V was shortened by 2 bases and J by 0 bases, with 10 bases between the two germline ends. The CDR3 loop spans 15 amino acids. DNA for the CDR3: TGTGCCAGCAGCTTATCGGGGGTATACCAAGAGACCCAGTACTTC. Protein: CASSLSGVYQETQYF.

This clone was detected a few times. The V and J genes are TRBV2 and TRBJ2-1; TRBD1 or TRBD2 may be the D gene (5 bases each). V dropped 4 bases and J dropped 7 bases, with 11 bases sitting between them. Looked up from germline, CDR1 is SNHLY and CDR2 is FYNNEI. The CDR3 runs to 13 residues. CDR3 in DNA: TGTGCCAGCAGTGTGATCAGGGAGAATGAGCAGTTCTTC. It encodes CASSVIRENEQFF.

Details on this clone: Other DNA sequences of this sample code for an identical CDR3. V usage is TRBV5-1 and J usage is TRBJ2-3, with 8 bases fitting TRBD2. The length of the CDR3 is 14 residues. With V trimmed by 3 bases and J by 3 bases, 3 bases remained unmatched. Germline CDR1 SGHRS, CDR2 YFSETQ. The CDR3 DNA reads as TGCGCCAGCAGCTCCGGACTAGCAACAGATACGCAGTATTTT. It specifies CASSSGLATDTQYF.

The chain is built from TRBV6-6 and TRBJ1-5; maybe TRBD1 (5 bases). This CDR3 region has 13 residues. Germline V CDR1 and CDR2: MNHNY, SVGAGI (reference sequence). Trimming removed 7 bases at V and 6 bases at J, with 13 bases between. The CDR3 protein is CASNPGFRQPQHF. The CDR3 DNA reads TGTGCCAGCAATCCAGGGTTTCGTCAGCCCCAGCATTTT.

This clone is labeled medium-sized (0.01 to 0.1%). The chain joins TRBV19 to TRBJ1-2; D is perhaps TRBD1 (6 bases). Germline lookup yields CDR1 LNHDA and CDR2 SQIVND (reference sequence). Trimming pared 3 bases from V and 2 bases from J, leaving 13 bases between. The CDR3 has 15 residues. The CDR3 sequence is CASSIKGEGNYGYTF. The CDR3 DNA is TGTGCCAGTAGTATCAAGGGGGAAGGGAACTATGGCTACACCTTC.

This clone appeared once. This sequence joins TRBV5-6 and TRBJ2-1, with D unresolved. Germline V lookup: CDR1 SGHDT, CDR2 YYEEEE. The CDR3 is 14 residues long. V lost 1 base and J lost 2, with 7 bases in between. The CDR3, as DNA: TGTGCCAGCAGCTTGAGAGTCCCCTACAATGAGCAGTTCTTC. Encoded protein: CASSLRVPYNEQFF.

This sequence joins TRBV30 and TRBJ2-7, with 9 bases aligning to TRBD1. Per germline, CDR1 GTSNPN and CDR2 SVGIG (reference sequence). This CDR3 spans 16 amino acids. V lost 2 bases to trimming and J lost 6 bases; unmatched junction nucleotides: 14. This CDR3 is CAWSSTGGASSGEQYF. CDR3 in DNA: TGTGCCTGGAGTTCCACAGGGGGCGCTTCTTCTGGCGAGCAGTACTTC.

This clone was picked up one time. The chain employs TRBV4-2 and TRBJ2-1; maybe TRBD2 (6 bases). Trimming cost V 0 bases and J 0 bases, with 12 bases left between them. The length of the CDR3 is 17 residues. In germline, CDR1 is LGHNA, CDR2 YNFKEQ. CDR3 bases: TGTGCCAGCAGCCAAGATAGTTTCGGGAGCTCCTACAATGAGCAGTTCTTC. Translating it yields CASSQDSFGSSYNEQFF.

This clone was recorded once. The chain links TRBV5-6 to TRBJ1-1, with no clear D. This CDR3 contains 14 residues. The ends were cut back, 0 bases at V and 1 base at J, with 7 bases in the middle. Germline V gene sequence: CDR1 SGHDT, CDR2 YYEEEE. CDR3: CASSLVGRNTEAFF. The CDR3 DNA follows: TGTGCCAGCAGCTTGGTCGGGAGGAACACTGAAGCTTTCTTT.

The J gene is TRBJ2-1, the V gene TRBV11-2, with 8 bases identical to TRBD1. Germline loops: CDR1 SGHAT, CDR2 FQNNGV. The CDR3 loop spans 15 amino acids. After removal of 5 bases from V and 7 bases from J, the junction contained 10 bases not matched to a gene. This CDR3 reads CASSPTGDDRNEQFF. CDR3 sequence (DNA): TGTGCCAGCAGCCCGACAGGGGACGATAGGAATGAGCAGTTCTTC.

The chain is built from TRBV7-3 and TRBJ1-2; D is possibly TRBD1 (6 bases). The CDR3 has 13 amino acids. V was trimmed by 5 bases and J by 8 bases, leaving 15 bases between them. Germline V gene lookup returns CDR1 SGHTA and CDR2 FQGTGA. CDR3 in DNA: TGTGCCAGCAGCCTAATACAGGGAGGCGGCTACACCTTC. Amino acid sequence: CASSLIQGGGYTF.

This clone was detected once. V usage is TRBV6-6 and J usage is TRBJ1-4; 11 nucleotides match TRBD1. This CDR3 comprises 14 residues. After removal of 7 bases from V and 8 bases from J, the junction contained 6 bases not matched to a gene. Per the germline V gene, CDR1 is MNHNY and CDR2 is SVGAGI (reference sequence). The CDR3 nucleotides are TGTGCCAGCAAGGCCGGGACAGGGGGAGAAAAACTGTTTTTT. It encodes CASKAGTGGEKLFF.

The CDR3 coding sequence is TGTGCCAGCTCATTAGACCACGAACGAGAAAAACTGTTTTTT. It yields the protein CASSLDHEREKLFF. The chain recombines TRBV18 with TRBJ1-4, with D uncertain. The CDR3 loop spans 14 amino acids. Germline loops: CDR1 KGHSH, CDR2 LQKENI. Trimming left V 5 bases short and J 8 bases short, with 15 bases between.

By its share, this clone is large. As DNA, the CDR3 is TGTGCCAGCAGCGAGGTCGCACAGGGTGTCGGTGGCTACACCTTC. As protein: CASSEVAQGVGGYTF. The V call is TRBV6-4, the J call TRBJ1-2; TRBD1 is a possible D gene (6 bases). From germline, CDR1 is MRHNA and CDR2 SNTAGT. V lost 6 bases and J 7 bases, leaving 21 bases between the germline ends. CDR3 length: 15 amino acids.

The chain couples TRBV27 to TRBJ2-7; 8 positions agree with TRBD1. The CDR3 extends over 14 amino acids. In germline, CDR1 is MNHEY, CDR2 SMNVEV (reference sequence). With V trimmed by 3 bases and J by 5 bases, 6 bases remained unmatched. In DNA, the CDR3 is TGTGCCAGCAGTTTTAGTCAGGGGGCCCACGAGCAGTACTTC. Translating it yields CASSFSQGAHEQYF.

The chain employs TRBV27 and TRBJ2-1; 7 positions match TRBD2. This CDR3 has 16 amino acids. Germline V gene data show CDR1 as MNHEY and CDR2 as SMNVEV (reference sequence). V shed 2 bases and J 6 bases; nucleotides not matched to a gene: 10. DNA of the CDR3: TGTGCCAGCAGTTTAGGCCCTAGAGTAGCGGGCAATGAGCAGTTCTTC. It codes for CASSLGPRVAGNEQFF.

V and J are TRBV9 and TRBJ2-1; TRBD1 matches 8 bases. This CDR3 is 12 amino acids long. V lost 4 bases and J lost 9; bases outside the gene matches: 3. Germline lookup yields CDR1 SGDLS and CDR2 YYNGEE. CDR3 loop: CASSFDRGEQFF. CDR3 DNA sequence: TGTGCCAGCAGCTTCGACAGGGGTGAGCAGTTCTTC. The full variable domain, in which reference TRBV9 and TRBJ2-1 provide the parts outside the CDR3, is DSGVTQTPKHLITATGQRVTLRCSPRSGDLSVYWYQQSLDQGLQFLIQYYNGEERAKGNILERFSAQQFPDLHSELNLSSLELGDSALYFCASSFDRGEQFFGPGTRLTVL.

The gene calls are TRBV7-2 and TRBJ1-1; D remains unclear. Germline CDR1 and CDR2: SGHTA and FQGNSA. V lost 2 bases and J 11 bases, leaving 18 bases between the germline ends. The CDR3 is 14 amino acids. CDR3: CASSLSRYALGAFF. The CDR3 nucleotides read TGTGCCAGCAGCTTATCGCGGTACGCTTTGGGGGCTTTCTTT.

This chain connects TRBV7-9 to TRBJ2-3; the match to TRBD2 covers 12 bases. V shed 5 bases and J 5 bases; nucleotides not matched to a gene: 5. Germline CDR1 reads SEHNR; CDR2 reads FQNEAQ (reference sequence). The CDR3 is 15 amino acids. The CDR3 spells CASSQTSGSGDTQYF. The CDR3 bases are TGTGCCAGCAGCCAGACTAGCGGGAGCGGAGATACGCAGTATTTT.

This rearrangement joins TRBV28 to TRBJ2-7; D tentatively reads TRBD1 or TRBD2 (6 bases each). The germline V gene has CDR1 MDHEN and CDR2 SYDVKM. The CDR3 contains 13 residues. Trimming took 3 bases from V and 5 from J, leaving 11 bases between them. The CDR3 here is CASSFLGGDEQYF. DNA of the CDR3: TGTGCCAGCAGTTTTTTGGGGGGCGACGAGCAGTACTTC.

The V and J genes are TRBV11-3 and TRBJ1-4; TRBD1 agrees at 7 bases. The length of the CDR3 is 15 residues. In germline, CDR1 is SGHNT, CDR2 YENEEA. The junction had 7 bases not matched to a gene; V was cut back by 3 bases and J by 6 bases. The CDR3 DNA is TGTGCCAGCAGCTTCGGACAGGCTTTTGATGAAAAACTGTTTTTT. It is translated as CASSFGQAFDEKLFF. The full variable domain, with the rest looked up from reference TRBV11-3 and TRBJ1-4, is EAGVVQSPRYKIIEKKQPVAFWCNPISGHNTLYWYLQNLGQGPELLIRYENEEAVDDSQLPKDRFSAERLKGVDSTLKIQPAELGDSAVYLCASSFGQAFDEKLFFGSGTQLSVL.

The chain joins TRBV18 to TRBJ2-6; the D is unclear. The CDR3 has 15 residues. The germline V gene encodes CDR1 KGHSH and CDR2 LQKENI. The germline V and J ends were trimmed by 5 bases and 0 bases, with 8 bases remaining between them. The CDR3 sequence is CASSSQSSGANVLTF. The CDR3 DNA sequence: TGTGCCAGCTCATCACAGAGCTCTGGGGCCAACGTCCTGACTTTC.

The chain employs TRBV18 and TRBJ2-7; 7 nucleotides agree with TRBD2. V trimming: 8 bases; J trimming: 2 bases; junction bases outside the gene matches: 9. Germline V gives CDR1 KGHSH, CDR2 LQKENI. This CDR3 is 14 amino acids long. The CDR3 spells CASSQAGTTYEQYF. In nucleotides, the CDR3 is TGTGCCAGCAGCCAGGCCGGGACTACCTACGAGCAGTACTTC. The full variable domain, its missing parts supplied by reference TRBV18 and TRBJ2-7, is NAGVMQNPRHLVRRRGQEARLRCSPMKGHSHVYWYRQLPEEGLKFMVYLQKENIIDESGMPKERFSAEFPKEGPSILRIQQVVRGDSAAYFCASSQAGTTYEQYFGPGTRLTVT.

The chain couples TRBV1 to TRBJ2-7; TRBD2, as called in the table, went unchecked against the DNA. TRBV1 is a pseudogene segment. CDR3 size: 16 residues. CDR3 sequence (DNA): TGCACCAGCAGCCACGCGGGGGGACAGCCAACCTACGAGCAGTACTTC. Translating gives CTSSHAGGQPTYEQYF.

On this clone itself: An end of the junction differs from the germline gene, which may be a read error. The rearrangement uses TRBV6-6 and TRBJ1-3, with TRBD1 as a possible D gene (5 bases). The germline V gene has CDR1 MNHNY and CDR2 SVGAGI (reference sequence). The CDR3 runs to 15 residues. CDR3 loop: CVSSFRGVSGNTIYF. The CDR3 DNA is TGTGTCAGCAGCTTTCGAGGGGTTAGTGGAAACACCATATATTTT.

This clone was detected only once. V is TRBV14 and J is TRBJ2-7, with TRBD1 identical over 10 bases. Per germline, CDR1 SGHDN and CDR2 FVKESK. Losses at the gene ends were 0 bases for V and 8 bases for J; bases not matched to a gene: 4. The CDR3 sequence is 14 residues long. The CDR3 DNA reads as TGTGCCAGCAGCCAAGATGGGACAGGGGTTCAGCAGTACTTC. Its protein product is CASSQDGTGVQQYF.

The gene calls are TRBV5-1 and TRBJ2-1; D remains unclear. Per germline, CDR1 SGHRS and CDR2 YFSETQ. The CDR3 totals 15 residues. The V gene lost 0 bases and the J gene lost 9 bases, with 16 bases spanning the gap. The CDR3 DNA reads TGCGCCAGCAGCTTGGCCGAGTTGACTTCAAGTGAGCAGTTCTTC. Translating gives CASSLAELTSSEQFF.

The gene calls are TRBV7-9 and TRBJ2-5; 11 nucleotides align to TRBD1. Germline CDR1 and CDR2: SEHNR and FQNEAQ (reference sequence). With V trimmed by 5 bases and J by 5 bases, 7 bases remained unmatched. The length of the CDR3 is 15 residues. The CDR3 sequence is CASSQDRGLLETQYF. CDR3 DNA sequence: TGTGCCAGCAGCCAGGACAGGGGGCTTCTGGAGACCCAGTACTTC.

This rearrangement joins TRBV19 to TRBJ1-1; D gene ambiguous. This CDR3 is built from 13 residues. Germline CDR1 and CDR2: LNHDA and SQIVND (reference sequence). Trimming left V 0 bases short and J 8 bases short, with 10 bases between. The chain's CDR3 is CASSIDTRLEAFF. For the CDR3, the DNA is TGTGCCAGTAGTATAGATACCCGTCTCGAAGCTTTCTTT.

The chain carries TRBV6-1 and TRBJ1-4, with D tentatively TRBD1 (5 bases). The germline gives CDR1 MNHNS, CDR2 SASEGT. Deletions cut 9 bases from V and 6 bases from J, with 14 bases between. This CDR3 is 13 amino acids long. For the CDR3, the DNA is TGTGCCAGTACCCCCGGGGGGTATGAAAAACTGTTTTTT. Translated: CASTPGGYEKLFF.

V gene TRBV27 combines with J gene TRBJ2-1, with D possibly TRBD1 on 6 matching bases. Germline assignment: CDR1 MNHEY and CDR2 SMNVEV (reference sequence). The CDR3 extends over 17 amino acids. V was shortened by 7 bases and J by 1 base, with 20 bases between the two germline ends. CDR3 amino acids: CASNTLRRGSSYNEQFF. The CDR3 DNA follows: TGTGCCAGCAATACCCTCAGAAGGGGGAGTTCCTACAATGAGCAGTTCTTC.